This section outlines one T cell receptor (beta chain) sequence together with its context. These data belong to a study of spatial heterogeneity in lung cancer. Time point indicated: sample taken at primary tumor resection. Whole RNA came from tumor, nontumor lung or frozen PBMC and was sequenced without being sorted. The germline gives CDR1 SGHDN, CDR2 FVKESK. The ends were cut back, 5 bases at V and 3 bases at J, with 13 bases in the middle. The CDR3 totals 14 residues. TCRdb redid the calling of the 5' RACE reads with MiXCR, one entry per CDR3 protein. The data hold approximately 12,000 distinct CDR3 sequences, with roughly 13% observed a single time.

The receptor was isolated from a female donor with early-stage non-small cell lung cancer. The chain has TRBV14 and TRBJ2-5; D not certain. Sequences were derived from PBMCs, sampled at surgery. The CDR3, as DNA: TGTGCCAGCAGCTACTCCGGGCGGAAAGAGACCCAGTACTTC. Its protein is CASSYSGRKETQYF. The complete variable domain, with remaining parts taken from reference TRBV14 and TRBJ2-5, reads EAGVTQFPSHSVIEKGQTVTLRCDPISGHDNLYWYRRVMGKEIKFLLHFVKESKQDESGMPNNRFLAERTGGTYSTLKVQPAELEDSGVYFCASSYSGRKETQYFGPGTRLLVL.